A single sample gave rise to the 13 T cell receptor beta chains below, sequenced in a study of identical twins. TCRdb redid the calling of the 5' RACE reads with MiXCR, one entry per CDR3 protein. Found here are 1.5 million to 2 million distinct CDR3 sequences, 32% of them singletons; the top ten hold about 0.25%. The sample comprised cord blood. The receptors shown here come from a newborn girl in good health.

The rearrangement joins TRBV27 to TRBJ2-1; possibly TRBD1 or TRBD2 for D (5 bases each). Germline CDR1 reads MNHEY; CDR2 reads SMNVEV (reference sequence). V gave up 5 bases and J gave up 9 bases, with 20 bases separating them. The CDR3 length is 15 residues. This CDR3 is CASSRKPGPRGEQFF. In nucleotides, the CDR3 is TGTGCCAGCAGTAGAAAGCCGGGTCCGAGGGGTGAGCAGTTCTTC.

The gene calls are TRBV27 and TRBJ1-2; D uncertain. The CDR3 contains 15 residues. The V gene's germline CDR1 is MNHEY and CDR2 SMNVEV (reference sequence). Trimming shortened V by 2 bases and J by 4 bases, and 14 bases separated the two germline ends. CDR3 residues: CASSLTTGNSYGYTF. In DNA form, the CDR3 reads TGTGCCAGCAGTTTAACAACCGGGAACTCCTATGGCTACACCTTC.

This clonotype was picked up one time. The chain is built from TRBV12-3 or TRBV12-4 and TRBJ1-3; D is unresolved. With 1 base removed from V and 0 bases from J, the gap between germline ends came to 7 bases. The CDR3 runs to 15 residues. CDR3 sequence (DNA): TGTGCCAGCAGTTTAGGCTCCTACTCTGGAAACACCATATATTTT. This codes for CASSLGSYSGNTIYF.

V is TRBV20-1 and J is TRBJ2-3; TRBD2 might be the D (5 bases). V was trimmed by 0 bases and J by 0 bases, leaving 10 bases between them. CDR1 is DFQATT and CDR2 is SNEGSKA in the germline V gene (reference sequence). CDR3 length: 15 residues. The CDR3 region is CSARDGISSTDTQYF. The CDR3, as DNA: TGCAGTGCTAGAGACGGGATATCGAGCACAGATACGCAGTATTTT.

The chain couples TRBV6-5 to TRBJ2-7, with 16 bases matching TRBD2. This CDR3 contains 17 residues. Looked up from germline, CDR1 is MNHEY and CDR2 is SVGAGI. After removal of 0 bases from V and 2 bases from J, the junction contained 1 base not matched to a gene. This chain's CDR3 is CASSYSGTSGRAYEQYF. The CDR3 nucleotides read TGTGCCAGCAGTTACTCCGGGACTAGCGGGAGGGCCTACGAGCAGTACTTC.

This clonotype was observed a few times. V gene TRBV9 combines with J gene TRBJ2-2, with a possible D match to TRBD2 (6 bases). Per the germline V gene, CDR1 is SGDLS and CDR2 is YYNGEE. The CDR3 spans 16 residues. Trimming cost V 4 bases and J 1 base, with 14 bases left between them. The CDR3 reads CASSYSGLKNTGELFF. In DNA, the CDR3 is TGTGCCAGCAGCTACAGCGGACTAAAGAACACCGGGGAGCTGTTTTTT.

This clonotype has ten or more counts. The chain joins TRBV29-1 to TRBJ2-1; D might be TRBD2 (6 bases). CDR1 and CDR2 from the germline V gene are SQVTM and ANQGSEA. The ends were cut back, 7 bases at V and 6 bases at J, with 19 bases in the middle. The length of the CDR3 is 14 residues. CDR3 in amino acids: CSASGTGTLNEQFF. The CDR3 region has the DNA TGCAGCGCCTCCGGGACTGGGACCCTCAATGAGCAGTTCTTC.

This clonotype was picked up a small number of times. The chain has TRBV20-1 and TRBJ2-3, with D hard to call. Trimming pared 1 base from V and 2 bases from J, leaving 10 bases between. Germline V gene data show CDR1 as DFQATT and CDR2 as SNEGSKA (reference sequence). This CDR3 is built from 14 residues. The chain's CDR3 is CSARGVRPTDTQYF. DNA for the CDR3: TGCAGTGCTAGAGGGGTCAGGCCCACAGATACGCAGTATTTT.

This clonotype has more than one count but fewer than ten. This sequence joins TRBV3-1 and TRBJ2-7; a weak D match, TRBD2 (6 bases). Germline V CDR1 and CDR2: LGHDT, YNNKEL (reference sequence). V was clipped by 1 base and J by 8 bases, with 12 bases between them. This CDR3 is built from 13 residues. DNA for the CDR3: TGTGCCAGCAGCCAAGTACTAGCATCCAAGCAGTACTTC. Amino acids: CASSQVLASKQYF.

This clonotype came up many times. This sequence joins TRBV12-3 or TRBV12-4 and TRBJ1-2; perhaps TRBD1 as D (6 bases). This CDR3 spans 11 amino acids. V lost 5 bases and J 12 bases, leaving 13 bases between the germline ends. The CDR3 coding sequence is TGTGCCAGCAGTCCCGGACAGCGGAACACCTTC. This sequence encodes CASSPGQRNTF.

This chain connects TRBV6-1 to TRBJ1-2; possibly TRBD1 for D (6 bases). V lost 4 bases, J lost 2 bases, and 14 bases lay in between. Per the germline V gene, CDR1 is MNHNS and CDR2 is SASEGT. This CDR3 contains 15 residues. CDR3: CASSGAGVRNYGYTF. Written as DNA, the CDR3 is TGTGCCAGCAGTGGGGCAGGGGTCCGAAACTATGGCTACACCTTC.

This clonotype was detected a few times. The chain combines TRBV14 with TRBJ2-5; the D gene is possibly TRBD1 (6 bases). Deletions cut 5 bases from V and 2 bases from J, with 18 bases between. This CDR3 has 16 residues. Germline CDR1 SGHDN, CDR2 FVKESK. Here the CDR3 reads CASSSTTGIVQETQYF. CDR3 DNA: TGTGCCAGCAGCTCAACCACAGGGATCGTACAAGAGACCCAGTACTTC.

This clonotype was counted a few times. This sequence joins TRBV7-2 and TRBJ2-1; no definite D call. The CDR3 extends over 13 amino acids. From germline, CDR1 is SGHTA and CDR2 FQGNSA. V was clipped by 8 bases and J by 0 bases, with 8 bases between them. CDR3 protein: CASGVGSYNEQFF. The DNA for the CDR3 is TGTGCCAGCGGCGTAGGCTCCTACAATGAGCAGTTCTTC. Using reference TRBV7-2 and TRBJ2-1 for the parts outside the CDR3, the full variable domain is GAGVSQSPSNKVTEKGKDVELRCDPISGHTALYWYRQSLGQGLEFLIYFQGNSAPDKSGLPSDRFSAERTGGSVSTLTIQRTQQEDSAVYLCASGVGSYNEQFFGPGTRLTVL.